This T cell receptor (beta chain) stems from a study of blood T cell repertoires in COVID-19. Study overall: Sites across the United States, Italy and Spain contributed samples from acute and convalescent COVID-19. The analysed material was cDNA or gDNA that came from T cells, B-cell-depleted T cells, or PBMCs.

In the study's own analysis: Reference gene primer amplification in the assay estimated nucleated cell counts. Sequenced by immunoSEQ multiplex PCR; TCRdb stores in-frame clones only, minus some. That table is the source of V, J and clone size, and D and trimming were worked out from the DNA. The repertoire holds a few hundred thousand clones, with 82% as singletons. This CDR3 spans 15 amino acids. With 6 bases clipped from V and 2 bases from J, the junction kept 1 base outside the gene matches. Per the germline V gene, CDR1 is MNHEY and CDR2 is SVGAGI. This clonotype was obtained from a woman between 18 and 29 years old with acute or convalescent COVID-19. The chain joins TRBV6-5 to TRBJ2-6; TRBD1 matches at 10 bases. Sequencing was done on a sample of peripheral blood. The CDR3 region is CASRGQGPGANVLTF. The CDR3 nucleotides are TGTGCCAGCAGGGGACAGGGGCCTGGGGCCAACGTCCTGACTTTC.